This T cell receptor beta chain originates from a study of blood T cell repertoires in COVID-19. Overall study context: Sources were T cells, B-cell-depleted T cells, or PBMCs; the material itself was cDNA or gDNA.

Germline loops: CDR1 SGDLS, CDR2 YYNGEE. CDR3 length: 16 residues. The V end was cut by 3 bases, the J end by 6 bases, with 16 bases between. Sequenced by immunoSEQ multiplex PCR; TCRdb stores in-frame clones only, minus some. This sample carries about 160,000 clones, about nine tenths of them seen once, and the ten largest clones take approximately 2.4%. Material for sequencing was peripheral blood. The receptor was isolated from a man between 18 and 35 years old with acute or convalescent COVID-19. The chain carries TRBV9 and TRBJ1-6; maybe TRBD1 (6 bases). The CDR3 loop reads CASSAARQASNSPLHF. In nucleotides, the CDR3 is TGTGCCAGCAGCGCCGCCCGACAGGCTTCTAATTCACCCCTCCACTTT.